The sequence of this T cell receptor beta chain was determined in a study of identical twins. In germline, CDR1 is MGHDK, CDR2 SYGVNS. Trimming shortened V by 4 bases and J by 5 bases, and 14 bases separated the two germline ends. The length of the CDR3 is 14 residues. This clonotype was detected a few times. Its matching antigen is unknown. Each CDR3 protein gets one entry after TCRdb re-called the 5' RACE reads with MiXCR. This sample has 450,000 or so distinct CDR3 sequences, with 13% to 15% found just once. Points from the study as a whole: Cord blood beta clonotypes present at high abundance carried fewer insertions; no such pattern appeared in memory repertoires. Compared with unrelated sharing, twin-shared out-of-frame alpha sequences had more low-probability sequences.

The data were also submitted as part of a second study, on yellow fever vaccine responses in identical twins. That source adds: Twins reportedly mounted vaccine T cell responses that seemed partly convergent, partly personalized.

Sequenced: CD4+ T cells sorted from blood. This clonotype originated in a woman under 30 in good health. The J gene is TRBJ1-2, the V gene TRBV25-1; tentative D call: TRBD1 (6 bases). The CDR3 DNA sequence: TGTGCCAGCAGTGCGGCAGGGGCTGGGTATGGCTACACCTTC. Translating it yields CASSAAGAGYGYTF.